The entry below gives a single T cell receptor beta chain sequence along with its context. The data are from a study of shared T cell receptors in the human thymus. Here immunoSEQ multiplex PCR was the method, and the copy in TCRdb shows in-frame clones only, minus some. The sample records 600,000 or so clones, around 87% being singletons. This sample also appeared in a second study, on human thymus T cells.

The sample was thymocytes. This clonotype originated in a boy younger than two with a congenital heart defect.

The chain's CDR3 is CASRPSSGGAWWEQFF. In nucleotides, the CDR3 is TGTGCCAGCAGGCCTTCTAGCGGGGGGGCCTGGTGGGAGCAGTTCTTC. This chain links TRBV6-6 with TRBJ2-1; 12 bases map to TRBD2. This CDR3 has 16 amino acids. Germline CDR1 is MNHNY and CDR2 is SVGAGI (reference sequence). V lost 6 bases, J lost 10 bases, and 13 bases stayed unmatched.